These T cell receptor beta chains were read from a single sample in a study of neurological immune-mediated disorders. TCRdb processed the 5' RACE reads anew with MiXCR; each CDR3 protein has one entry. The table records over 25,000 distinct CDR3 sequences, around 10% of them present only once. The sample comprised PBMCs. Receptors originate from a man aged 60 to 69 in good health. Each CDR3 is given with its conserved first and last residue. The D gene is left open where the match is weak. Clone size is shown for a subset of rows, as once, few, many or a class of expanded clone.

>many|TRBJ2-7|13|TRBV28|TRBD2
CASTTSGAYEQYF
TGTGCCAGCACGACTAGCGGAGCTTACGAGCAGTACTTC
>many|TRBJ1-6|14|TRBV12-3/TRBV12-4|TRBD1
CASSLRGGDSPLHF
TGTGCCAGCAGTTTAAGAGGGGGCGATTCACCCCTCCACTTT
>many|TRBJ2-3|14|TRBV12-3/TRBV12-4|TRBD1
CASWDRGRTDTQYF
TGTGCCAGCTGGGACAGGGGGCGCACAGATACGCAGTATTTT
>many|TRBJ2-1|17|TRBV6-2/TRBV6-3|TRBD2
CASSSRERESSDNEQFF
TGTGCCAGCAGTTCCCGCGAGCGGGAGAGTTCAGACAATGAGCAGTTCTTC
>many|TRBJ2-1|14|TRBV20-1|TRBD2
CSARLAGVKSEQFF
TGCAGTGCTAGATTAGCGGGAGTGAAAAGTGAGCAGTTCTTC
>many|TRBJ2-1|15|TRBV5-1|-
CASSSVFGAFDEQFF
TGCGCCAGCAGCTCCGTCTTTGGGGCGTTCGATGAGCAGTTCTTC
>many|TRBJ2-5|11|TRBV7-9|-
CASSSFETQYF
TGTGCCAGCAGCTCATTTGAGACCCAGTACTTC
>many|TRBJ1-1|13|TRBV7-3|-
CASSLSTGTEAFF
TGTGCCAGCAGCCTTTCCACGGGTACTGAAGCTTTCTTT
>many|TRBJ2-5|14|TRBV7-3|-
CASSLDGTQETQYF
TGTGCCAGCAGCTTAGACGGCACCCAAGAGACCCAGTACTTC
>many|TRBJ2-1|18|TRBV20-1|-
CSVPNSRGTGGSFNEQFF
TGCAGTGTACCGAATAGTAGGGGAACTGGTGGCAGCTTCAATGAGCAGTTCTTC
>-|TRBJ2-7|13|TRBV29-1|TRBD1
CSVTGQGSYEQYF
TGCAGCGTTACGGGACAGGGGTCCTACGAGCAGTACTTC
>many|TRBJ1-2|14|TRBV5-1|-
CASSGGAGNYGYTF
TGCGCCAGTTCTGGGGGCGCGGGGAACTATGGCTACACCTTC
>-|TRBJ1-2|12|TRBV20-1|-
CSAVSGSYGYTF
TGCAGTGCGGTTTCGGGTTCGTATGGCTACACCTTC
>many|TRBJ2-7|12|TRBV29-1|-
CSIRDATYEQYF
TGCAGCATCCGGGACGCAACCTACGAGCAGTACTTC
>many|TRBJ2-7|14|TRBV7-2|TRBD2
CASSRGLAGVEQYF
TGTGCCAGCAGCCGCGGACTAGCGGGAGTCGAGCAGTACTTC
>many|TRBJ2-1|14|TRBV25-1|-
CASSEPTWGNEQFF
TGTGCCAGCAGTGAACCCACCTGGGGCAATGAGCAGTTCTTC
>many|TRBJ1-1|12|TRBV11-3|-
CASSLVVDEAFF
TGTGCCAGCAGCTTAGTTGTAGATGAAGCTTTCTTT
>many|TRBJ1-5|16|TRBV5-1|-
CASSLYGGDRDQPQHF
TGCGCCAGCAGCTTGTACGGCGGGGACCGGGATCAGCCCCAGCATTTT
>many|TRBJ2-5|14|TRBV5-1|-
CASSSEGMEETQYF
TGCGCCAGCAGCTCGGAGGGGATGGAGGAGACCCAGTACTTC
>many|TRBJ1-1|14|TRBV7-2|-
CASSPDRKGTEAFF
TGTGCCAGCAGCCCCGACAGGAAGGGCACTGAAGCTTTCTTT
>many|TRBJ1-5|14|TRBV6-6|-
CASTPDSGSRPQHF
TGTGCCAGCACCCCAGACAGTGGGTCTCGGCCCCAGCATTTT
>many|TRBJ2-5|16|TRBV4-2|-
CASSHVSGAQRETQYF
TGTGCCAGCAGCCACGTTAGCGGAGCGCAACGAGAGACCCAGTACTTC
>many|TRBJ1-5|13|TRBV2|-
CASTTEGGQPQHF
TGTGCCAGCACGACCGAGGGAGGTCAGCCCCAGCATTTT
>many|TRBJ2-1|15|TRBV7-7|-
CASSTSEASYNEQFF
TGTGCCAGCAGCACAAGCGAAGCCTCCTACAATGAGCAGTTCTTC
>many|TRBJ2-7|15|TRBV6-5|-
CASSPGPTPLYEQYF
TGTGCCAGCAGCCCCGGCCCGACCCCCCTCTACGAGCAGTACTTC
>many|TRBJ1-2|13|TRBV5-5|-
CASSLAGDYGYTF
TGTGCCAGCAGCTTGGCGGGGGACTATGGCTACACCTTC
>many|TRBJ2-2|18|TRBV24-1|-
CATSVRSSTQLYTGELFF
TGTGCCACCAGTGTTCGTAGCTCTACCCAACTATACACCGGGGAGCTGTTTTTT
>many|TRBJ1-1|13|TRBV5-6|-
CASSFGPNTEAFF
TGTGCCAGCAGCTTTGGTCCCAACACTGAAGCTTTCTTT
>many|TRBJ2-1|15|TRBV9|TRBD1
CASSTRTGPMNEQFF
TGTGCCAGCAGCACGCGGACAGGGCCGATGAATGAGCAGTTCTTC
>many|TRBJ1-1|14|TRBV5-6|-
CASSDPYQGTEAFF
TGTGCCAGCAGCGACCCTTACCAGGGCACTGAAGCTTTCTTT
>many|TRBJ1-1|14|TRBV9|-
CASSVGQQNTEAFF
TGTGCCAGCAGCGTAGGGCAGCAGAACACTGAAGCTTTCTTT
>many|TRBJ1-1|13|TRBV5-5|-
CASSFDVNTEAFF
TGTGCCAGCAGCTTTGACGTCAACACTGAAGCTTTCTTT
>many|TRBJ2-1|13|TRBV5-1|-
CASSFLVEDEQFF
TGCGCCAGCAGCTTCCTCGTGGAGGATGAGCAGTTCTTC
>many|TRBJ1-2|13|TRBV5-1|-
CASSFGANYGYTF
TGCGCCAGCAGCTTTGGAGCTAACTATGGCTACACCTTC
>-|TRBJ2-7|14|TRBV10-3|-
CAIRPDMESIEQYF
TGTGCCATCAGGCCCGATATGGAATCGATCGAGCAGTACTTC
>many|TRBJ2-1|16|TRBV7-9|TRBD1
CASSEGWTGSFNEQFF
TGTGCCAGCAGCGAGGGCTGGACAGGGAGTTTCAATGAGCAGTTCTTC
>many|TRBJ1-4|14|TRBV7-9|-
CASSLTAANEKLFF
TGTGCCAGCAGCTTAACAGCGGCTAATGAAAAACTGTTTTTT
>many|TRBJ2-7|13|TRBV5-1|-
CASSQLGGDEQYF
TGCGCCAGCAGCCAATTGGGGGGCGACGAGCAGTACTTC
>medium-sized|TRBJ1-6|13|TRBV6-5|-
CASSLTRASPLHF
TGTGCCAGCAGCCTAACCCGTGCGTCACCCCTCCACTTT
>many|TRBJ1-6|15|TRBV7-3|-
CASSYSGTNNSPLHF
TGTGCCAGCAGCTATTCCGGGACAAATAATTCACCCCTCCACTTT
>many|TRBJ2-1|17|TRBV3-1|TRBD1
CASSQDPQTGNYNEQFF
TGTGCCAGCAGCCAAGATCCCCAGACAGGGAACTACAATGAGCAGTTCTTC
>many|TRBJ1-5|15|TRBV20-1|-
CSALHGGAGNQPQHF
TGCAGTGCTCTACATGGGGGGGCAGGGAATCAGCCCCAGCATTTT
>many|TRBJ2-1|14|TRBV7-9|TRBD1
CASSLVNRGNEQFF
TGTGCCAGCAGCTTAGTTAACAGGGGCAATGAGCAGTTCTTC
>many|TRBJ2-5|11|TRBV20-1|-
CSAGKGETQYF
TGCAGTGCGGGGAAGGGGGAGACCCAGTACTTC
>many|TRBJ2-7|11|TRBV20-1|-
CSARDIYEQYF
TGCAGTGCTAGAGATATTTACGAGCAGTACTTC